This T cell receptor beta chain appears in the sequencing data of a study of T cell repertoires in cytomegalovirus infection. Study in general: Selection of CMV epitopes for the study included recently identified HLA-C-restricted and well-studied HLA-B-restricted ones.

This CDR3 region has 18 residues. With V trimmed by 2 bases and J by 2 bases, 8 bases remained unmatched. CDR1 and CDR2 from the germline V gene are MNHNS and SASEGT. One entry per CDR3 protein, called by TCRdb with MiXCR from the reads. The repertoire has some 920,000 distinct CDR3 sequences, about a third of them found once; the top ten carry around 15%. As for this clonotype: What it binds is not known.

V gene TRBV6-1 combines with J gene TRBJ2-2; 10 bases fit TRBD2. The sequence came from a human donor in good health (CMV status not recorded). Some clones in this sample may be carry-over from other donors' samples. The starting material was cultured CD8+ T cells from PBMCs, obtained from culture after CMV antigen stimulation. The CDR3 protein is CASSEYPQRGGNTGELFF. CDR3 in DNA: TGTGCCAGCAGTGAATACCCCCAGCGGGGGGGAAACACCGGGGAGCTGTTTTTT.